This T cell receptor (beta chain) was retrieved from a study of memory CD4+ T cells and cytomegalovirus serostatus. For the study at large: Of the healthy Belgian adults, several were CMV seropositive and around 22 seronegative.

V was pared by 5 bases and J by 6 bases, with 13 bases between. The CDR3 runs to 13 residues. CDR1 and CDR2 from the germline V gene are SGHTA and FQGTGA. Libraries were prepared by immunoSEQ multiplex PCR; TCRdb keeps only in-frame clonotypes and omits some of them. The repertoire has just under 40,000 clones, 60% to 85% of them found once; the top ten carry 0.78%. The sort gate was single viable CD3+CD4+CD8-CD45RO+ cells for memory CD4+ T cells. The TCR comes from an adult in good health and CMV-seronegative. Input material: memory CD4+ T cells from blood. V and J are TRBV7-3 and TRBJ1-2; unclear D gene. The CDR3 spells CASSPTPRNGYTF. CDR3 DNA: TGTGCCAGCAGCCCGACGCCCCGAAATGGCTACACCTTC. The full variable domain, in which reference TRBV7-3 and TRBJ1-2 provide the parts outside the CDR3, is GAGVSQTPSNKVTEKGKYVELRCDPISGHTALYWYRQSLGQGPEFLIYFQGTGAADDSGLPNDRFFAVRPEGSVSTLKIQRTERGDSAVYLCASSPTPRNGYTFGSGTRLTVV.